The 17 T cell receptor beta chains presented below share a single source sample, sequenced in a study of Ad26.COV2.S vaccination and SARS-CoV-2 variants. This sample's treatment: some 19 received Ad26.COV2.S at low or high dose, single or two shots; 5 received placebo; per-sample allocation not given. Specimens were obtained on day 63 following the first vaccine or placebo injection. Measured with immunoSEQ multiplex PCR; TCRdb has only the in-frame clones, and not every one. This table holds about 680,000 clones, 70% to 90% found once. The sample in question was peripheral blood, obtained in a trial of Ad26.COV2.S vaccine versus placebo. The receptors derive from a person between 18 and 60 years old who received the Ad26.COV2.S COVID-19 vaccine or a placebo.

The chain is built from TRBV28 and TRBJ2-6; 9 bases align to TRBD1. This CDR3 has 17 residues. Germline-derived CDR1 and CDR2 are MDHEN and SYDVKM. J lost 2 bases, V lost 3 bases, and 5 bases had no gene match. The CDR3 DNA reads as TGTGCCAGCAGTTTCCACAGGGGGCTCCCTGGGGCCAACGTCCTGACTTTC. Its translation is CASSFHRGLPGANVLTF.

This chain uses TRBV29-1 with TRBJ1-2; D call uncertain. CDR3 size: 17 residues. V was clipped by 0 bases and J by 3 bases, with 20 bases between them. Germline CDR1 and CDR2: SQVTM and ANQGSEA. The CDR3 sequence is CSVEEGGFEGPDYGYTF. In DNA, the CDR3 is TGCAGCGTTGAAGAAGGAGGGTTCGAAGGTCCGGACTATGGCTACACCTTC.

This rearrangement joins TRBV7-2 to TRBJ2-7; D is perhaps TRBD1 (5 bases). This CDR3 has 14 amino acids. CDR1 and CDR2 from the germline V gene are SGHTA and FQGNSA. V was cut by 2 bases and J by 5 bases, with 13 bases left in between. CDR3 nucleotides: TGTGCCAGCAGCTTAAGGGGTCCGCGCGACGAGCAGTACTTC. It specifies CASSLRGPRDEQYF.

This chain links TRBV9 with TRBJ2-7; 14 bases line up with TRBD2. The trim removed 3 bases at V and 6 bases at J, leaving 5 bases unmatched. CDR3 length: 15 residues. Per the germline V gene, CDR1 is SGDLS and CDR2 is YYNGEE. CDR3 nucleotide sequence: TGTGCCAGCAGCGCAGCCGGGACTAGCGGGAGCGAGCAGTACTTC. Translated, it gives CASSAAGTSGSEQYF.

V gene TRBV2 combines with J gene TRBJ1-2; 8 bases agree with TRBD1. J lost 5 bases, V lost 4 bases, and 9 bases had no gene match. This CDR3 region has 15 residues. The germline CDR1 and CDR2 sequences are SNHLY and FYNNEI. The CDR3 bases are TGTGCCAGCAGTGGGGGGGGACAGGTGATTTATGGCTACACCTTC. Protein sequence: CASSGGGQVIYGYTF.

The chain joins TRBV27 to TRBJ2-7, with 11 bases fitting TRBD1. Germline V gene lookup returns CDR1 MNHEY and CDR2 SMNVEV (reference sequence). The CDR3 covers 15 residues. V was pared by 5 bases and J by 3 bases, with 6 bases of the junction left unmatched. The chain's CDR3 is CASSRRDRGFYEQYF. In nucleotides, the CDR3 is TGTGCCAGCAGTAGGCGGGACAGGGGGTTCTACGAGCAGTACTTC.

This clone appeared once. The rearrangement joins TRBV6-5 to TRBJ2-7, with D unresolved. Between the trimmed V and J ends, which lost 5 bases and 3 bases, there was a span of 11 bases. This CDR3 comprises 13 residues. The germline gives CDR1 MNHEY, CDR2 SVGAGI. CDR3: CASSLSRRYEQYF. For the CDR3, the DNA is TGTGCCAGCAGTCTCAGTCGACGCTACGAGCAGTACTTC.

A word on this clone: The junction departs from the called germline gene at one end, perhaps through a read error. This chain links TRBV7-7 with TRBJ2-5; TRBD2 is a possible D gene (6 bases). Per germline, CDR1 SSHAT and CDR2 FNYEAQ (reference sequence). The CDR3 consists of 13 residues. The CDR3 sequence is CASTGLNQETQYF. The CDR3 DNA follows: TGTGCTAGCACCGGACTAAACCAAGAGACCCAGTACTTC.

This chain joins TRBV20-1 and TRBJ2-1; D is unresolved. V shed 3 bases and J shed 10 bases, with 7 bases lying between them. Germline CDR1 DFQATT, CDR2 SNEGSKA (reference sequence). The CDR3 sequence is 10 residues long. The CDR3 here is CSAREWEQFF. CDR3 DNA sequence: TGCAGTGCTAGGGAGTGGGAGCAGTTCTTC.

The chain uses TRBV11-2 and TRBJ2-2, with D possibly TRBD2 on 6 matching bases. CDR1 and CDR2 from the germline V gene are SGHAT and FQNNGV. Trimming cost V 11 bases and J 4 bases, with 23 bases left between them. There are 16 residues in the CDR3. The chain's CDR3 is CAQFVWFSGSTGELFF. CDR3 nucleotide sequence: TGTGCCCAATTTGTGTGGTTCAGCGGGTCCACCGGGGAGCTGTTTTTT.

This rearrangement joins TRBV18 to TRBJ2-7; 8 nucleotides match TRBD1. The junction had 8 bases not matched to a gene; V was cut back by 4 bases and J by 3 bases. The CDR3 has 15 residues. Germline V lookup: CDR1 KGHSH, CDR2 LQKENI. This chain's CDR3 is CASSLGQGVVYEQYF. As DNA, the CDR3 is TGTGCCAGCTCACTAGGACAGGGTGTCGTCTACGAGCAGTACTTC.

This chain links TRBV27 with TRBJ2-1; possible D gene TRBD1, 5 bases. Trimming took 1 base from V and 5 from J, leaving 12 bases between them. The CDR3 has 15 residues. Germline V lookup: CDR1 MNHEY, CDR2 SMNVEV (reference sequence). The CDR3 DNA sequence: TGTGCCAGCAGTTTATGGCAGGGTGGGAACAATGAGCAGTTCTTC. This codes for CASSLWQGGNNEQFF.

This rearrangement joins TRBV7-9 to TRBJ1-2, with D tentatively TRBD1 (6 bases). Germline-derived CDR1 and CDR2 are SEHNR and FQNEAQ (reference sequence). CDR3 length equals 16 residues. V lost 0 bases and J lost 6, with 17 bases in between. The CDR3 DNA follows: TGTGCCAGCAGCTTAGCCAGGGGTCCGAACCCCGATGGCTACACCTTC. Its translation: CASSLARGPNPDGYTF.

The chain is built from TRBV14 and TRBJ2-1; 15 bases agree with TRBD2. J lost 3 bases, V lost 1 base, and 19 bases had no gene match. This CDR3 is built from 23 residues. Germline V gene sequence: CDR1 SGHDN, CDR2 FVKESK. The CDR3 reads CASSQGRRIGGLAGGKGYNEQFF. CDR3 sequence (DNA): TGTGCCAGCAGCCAAGGGAGAAGAATCGGGGGACTAGCGGGAGGAAAGGGCTACAATGAGCAGTTCTTC.

This chain joins TRBV6-5 and TRBJ1-5, with a tentative D call TRBD1 (5 bases). CDR1 is MNHEY and CDR2 is SVGAGI in the germline V gene. The CDR3 consists of 14 residues. Trimming pared 6 bases from V and 1 base from J, leaving 10 bases between. Written as DNA, the CDR3 is TGTGCCAGCAGCATACAGGCAAGCAATCAGCCCCAGCATTTT. Protein sequence: CASSIQASNQPQHF.

The chain couples TRBV2 to TRBJ2-2; D unresolved. The CDR3 covers 12 residues. From germline, CDR1 is SNHLY and CDR2 FYNNEI. The V and J ends lost 9 bases and 3 bases respectively, with 8 bases between them. The CDR3 spells CASRTDTGELFF. CDR3 in DNA: TGTGCCAGTCGGACGGACACCGGGGAGCTGTTTTTT.

The CDR3, as DNA: TGTGCCAGCAGCCAAACAGGTGGCGGGTCCTACGAGCAGTACTTC. Its protein is CASSQTGGGSYEQYF. The rearrangement joins TRBV3-1 (or the pseudogene TRBV3-2) to TRBJ2-7; tentatively, D is TRBD1 or TRBD2 (5 bases each). The CDR3 length is 15 residues. Trimming stripped 2 bases from V and 1 base from J, with 12 bases between. Germline loops: CDR1 LGHDT, CDR2 YNNKEL (reference sequence).